A selection of T cell receptor beta chains follows, all from one sample in a study of shared clonotypes between healthy human individuals. Here immunoSEQ multiplex PCR was the method, and the copy in TCRdb shows in-frame clones only, minus some. The sample records 2 million to 2.5 million clones, 90% to 95% being singletons. The material sequenced was naive CD4+ T cells from PBMCs. These receptors were collected from a man in his late teens or twenties in good health. Some clones in this sample may be carry-over from other donors' samples. The CDR3 runs from the conserved cysteine through the conserved F or W. A D gene is named only where the DNA matches it firmly. Clone size is given for some rows only: seen once, a few or many times, or a class if the clone is expanded.

clone size,J gene,D gene,V gene,CDR3 DNA,CDR3 protein
-,TRBJ2-7,TRBD2,TRBV5-1,TGCGCCAGCAGCATCCTAGCGGGCCCGGTATACGAGCAGTACTTC,CASSILAGPVYEQYF
-,TRBJ1-5,-,TRBV7-3,TGTGCCAGCAGCTTCGGGGTGGGTCAGCCCCAGCATTTT,CASSFGVGQPQHF
-,TRBJ1-1,-,TRBV5-4,TGTGCCAGCAGCTGGACCCTAGGGAACACTGAAGCTTTCTTT,CASSWTLGNTEAFF
-,TRBJ2-7,TRBD1,TRBV7-9,TGTGCCAGCAGCCCGACAGGGGCCGTCGACGAGCAGTACTTC,CASSPTGAVDEQYF
-,TRBJ1-3,-,TRBV6-1,TGTGCCAGCAGTGGTTCAGGGGGAAACACCATATATTTT,CASSGSGGNTIYF
-,TRBJ2-1,-,TRBV28,TGTGCCAGCACCGCCACCGGGCCGGGGAATGAGCAGTTCTTC,CASTATGPGNEQFF
-,TRBJ2-3,-,TRBV5-1,TGCGCCAGCAGCTTGTTTGGGGGCGAGACGCAGTATTTT,CASSLFGGETQYF
-,TRBJ2-2,-,TRBV6-1,TGTGCCAGCACGGGGGAGGGGGTTACCGGGGAGCTGTTTTTT,CASTGEGVTGELFF
-,TRBJ2-1,-,TRBV7-9,TGTGCCAGCAGCGCCAGCCCCTTTTACAATGAGCAGTTCTTC,CASSASPFYNEQFF
-,TRBJ2-7,TRBD2,TRBV5-6,TGTGCCAGCAGCCCCGGACTAGCGGGACGGCAGTACTTC,CASSPGLAGRQYF
-,TRBJ2-7,-,TRBV6-1,TGTGCCAGCACCCGGGAAGTTTACGAGCAGTACTTC,CASTREVYEQYF
few,TRBJ1-1,-,TRBV5-4,TGTGCCAGCAGATATGGGATCAACACTGAAGCTTTCTTT,CASRYGINTEAFF
-,TRBJ1-2,-,TRBV7-2,TGTGCCAGCAGCCCTAGGGGTCCTACCCCCTCTCAGTATGGCTACACCTTC,CASSPRGPTPSQYGYTF
-,TRBJ2-7,-,TRBV11-2,TGTGCCAGCAGCCGTAGGAGGGCAGCCAACGAGCAGTACTTC,CASSRRRAANEQYF
few,TRBJ1-1,-,TRBV27,TGTGCCAGCAGTTCCTGGACTGAAGCTTTCTTT,CASSSWTEAFF
once,TRBJ2-5,-,TRBV5-1,TGCGCCAGCAGCCCCGGGCCTTTAGGGCGGGAGACCCAGTACTTC,CASSPGPLGRETQYF
-,TRBJ2-1,-,TRBV4-3,TGCGCCAGCAGCCAAGGCCCCCTAGTCGTTAATGAGCAGTTCTTC,CASSQGPLVVNEQFF
-,TRBJ2-7,-,TRBV7-8,TGTGCCAGCAGCTCCGCGGAGTGGTACGAGCAGTACTTC,CASSSAEWYEQYF
-,TRBJ2-3,TRBD2,TRBV5-1,TGCGCCAGCAGCTTGTCCCTAGCGGCGGTGGATACGCAGTATTTT,CASSLSLAAVDTQYF
-,TRBJ2-3,-,TRBV7-9,TGTGCCAGCAGCTCCTCGGGGGCCCGCACAGATACGCAGTATTTT,CASSSSGARTDTQYF
-,TRBJ2-1,-,TRBV27,TGTGCCAGCAGTTTGAGAGGGGAGCCGTTCTTC,CASSLRGEPFF
-,TRBJ2-1,-,TRBV21-1,TGTGCCAGCAGCCGTGTCTGGGACAGCTTTTACAATGAGCAGTTCTTC,CASSRVWDSFYNEQFF
-,TRBJ1-1,TRBD1,TRBV28,TGTGCCAGCAGCTCCGCGGGGGACAGGGGGGCCATGAACACTGAAGCTTTCTTT,CASSSAGDRGAMNTEAFF
-,TRBJ1-2,-,TRBV9,TGTGCCAGCAGCGCGGACGGCCCCTATGGCTACACCTTC,CASSADGPYGYTF
-,TRBJ2-7,TRBD2,TRBV7-3,TGTGCCAGCAGCTCCCTAGCGGGAGGGCCTCGCGAGCAGTACTTC,CASSSLAGGPREQYF
-,TRBJ1-4,-,TRBV7-6,TGTGCCAGCAGCTCCGGGCAGGGGCGCGGGAAACTGTTTTTT,CASSSGQGRGKLFF
-,TRBJ2-1,TRBD2,TRBV6-5,TGTGCCAGCAGTTACTCGCCTAGCGGGCAATACAATGAGCAGTTCTTC,CASSYSPSGQYNEQFF
-,TRBJ1-1,-,TRBV6-1,TGTGCCAGCAGTGACGGCAGGAACACTGAAGCTTTCTTT,CASSDGRNTEAFF
-,TRBJ2-3,-,TRBV18,TGTGCCAGCTCACCCCCGGCGGGACAAGCGCAGTATTTT,CASSPPAGQAQYF
-,TRBJ1-1,-,TRBV7-6,TGTGCCAGCAGCTTTCGAGGTGAGATCGTGAACACTGAAGCTTTCTTT,CASSFRGEIVNTEAFF
once,TRBJ1-5,-,TRBV6-1,TGTGCCAGCAGTGAGTATGTGGCGGTTAGCAATCAGCCCCAGCATTTT,CASSEYVAVSNQPQHF
-,TRBJ2-3,-,TRBV30,TGTGCCTGGGGGCAGGGATTTAGCACAGATACGCAGTATTTT,CAWGQGFSTDTQYF
-,TRBJ1-1,-,TRBV30,TGTGCCTGGAGCCTCCGTGGGGGGTCAAGGAACACTGAAGCTTTCTTT,CAWSLRGGSRNTEAFF
-,TRBJ2-2,TRBD2,TRBV19,TGTGCCAGTATTAGCGGGAGAGCCACCGGGGAGCTGTTTTTT,CASISGRATGELFF
-,TRBJ1-1,TRBD1,TRBV18,TGTGCCAGCTCACTGGGACAGGGGGACACTGAAGCTTTCTTT,CASSLGQGDTEAFF
once,TRBJ2-7,-,TRBV7-3,TGTGCCAGCAGCTTGGGTCGGGACTACGAGCAGTACTTC,CASSLGRDYEQYF
-,TRBJ2-3,TRBD2,TRBV7-8,TGTGCCAGCAGCAGGGGACTAGCGGGAGCGGATACGCAGTATTTT,CASSRGLAGADTQYF
-,TRBJ2-7,-,TRBV11-2,TGTGCCAGCAGCCGAGGGTTCCCTTACTACGAGCAGTACTTC,CASSRGFPYYEQYF
once,TRBJ2-7,TRBD2,TRBV5-1,TGCGCCAGCAGCTCCGGGACTAGCTACTACGAGCAGTACTTC,CASSSGTSYYEQYF
-,TRBJ1-2,-,TRBV18,TGTGCCAGCTCACCATCTAAGGGGCCCTATGGCTACACCTTC,CASSPSKGPYGYTF
-,TRBJ2-7,TRBD1,TRBV10-3,TGTGCCATCAGACACACACCCGACCGGACAGGCTACGAGCAGTACTTC,CAIRHTPDRTGYEQYF
-,TRBJ2-1,TRBD1,TRBV4-3,TGCGCCAGCAGCCAAGATTTGGGGACAGTCAACAATGAGCAGTTCTTC,CASSQDLGTVNNEQFF
-,TRBJ2-3,TRBD1,TRBV5-1,TGCGCCAGCAGCTGGACAGGGAGCACAGATACGCAGTATTTT,CASSWTGSTDTQYF
-,TRBJ2-5,-,TRBV5-5,TGTGCCAGCAGCTTAGTTCTGGGATGGGAGACCCAGTACTTC,CASSLVLGWETQYF
-,TRBJ2-1,TRBD2,TRBV6-1,TGTGCCAGCAGCCGGGTCGGGCTAGCGGGCAATGAGCAGTTCTTC,CASSRVGLAGNEQFF
-,TRBJ1-4,-,TRBV29-1,TGCAGCGTTGAGGCCGACGGACGGTTTAATGAAAAACTGTTTTTT,CSVEADGRFNEKLFF
-,TRBJ2-2,-,TRBV6-1,TGTGCCAGCAGGTTGGCACCCCTGGGGGAGCTGTTTTTT,CASRLAPLGELFF
-,TRBJ2-1,-,TRBV7-3,TGTGCCAGCAGCTTAACACGGATTGGAGCGTATGAGCAGTTCTTC,CASSLTRIGAYEQFF
-,TRBJ2-2,-,TRBV5-1,TGCGCCAGCAGCTTCGGGGACGGAGGGGTCACCGGGGAGCTGTTTTTT,CASSFGDGGVTGELFF
-,TRBJ1-2,-,TRBV6-5,TGTGCCAGCAGTTACAGCCTTTCGGTCGGTGGCTACACCTTC,CASSYSLSVGGYTF
-,TRBJ2-7,-,TRBV9,TGTGCCAGCAGCGTAGGGAGACATATAACCCCTAACCAAGAGCAGTACTTC,CASSVGRHITPNQEQYF
-,TRBJ2-3,-,TRBV7-2,TGTGCCAGCAGCCCCTTCGCAGATACGCAGTATTTT,CASSPFADTQYF
-,TRBJ1-1,-,TRBV14,TGTGCCAGCAGCTCAAGTATGAACACTGAAGCTTTCTTT,CASSSSMNTEAFF
-,TRBJ1-1,-,TRBV18,TGTGCCAGCTCGCCCACCGGGGGGGCCACGATGAACACTGAAGCTTTCTTT,CASSPTGGATMNTEAFF
-,TRBJ2-7,-,TRBV28,TGTGCCAGCAGTTTACGGGGGCGGACCTTCTACGAGCAGTACTTC,CASSLRGRTFYEQYF
-,TRBJ2-3,-,TRBV7-3,TGTGCCAGCAGCCCCACCCGACAGTCCACAGATACGCAGTATTTT,CASSPTRQSTDTQYF
-,TRBJ2-1,TRBD2,TRBV5-1,TGCGCCAGCAGCTATAGCGGGGGGTACAATGAGCAGTTCTTC,CASSYSGGYNEQFF
-,TRBJ2-2,TRBD2,TRBV2,TGTGCCAGCAGTCCAGGATGGGTAGCGGGAGGGGGGACCGGGGAGCTGTTTTTT,CASSPGWVAGGGTGELFF
-,TRBJ2-5,-,TRBV7-3,TGTGCCAGCAGCTTTGGCGGGGGCGGAGAGACCCAGTACTTC,CASSFGGGGETQYF
-,TRBJ1-5,TRBD1,TRBV6-1,TGTGCCACCGGACAGGGATTGAACAATCAGCCCCAGCATTTT,CATGQGLNNQPQHF